Shown below are 4 T cell receptor beta chains from a single sample sequenced in a study of regulatory T cells in long-lasting Graves disease. Noted time point: newly diagnosed GD, antithyroid drugs for less than 3 months. PBMC-extracted RNA yielded the TCR library. Arm-PCR with iRepertoire HTBI primers amplified the CDR3 regions for these TCR beta libraries. One entry per CDR3 protein results from TCRdb running MiXCR on the multiplex PCR reads. The sample contains under 300,000 distinct CDR3 sequences, 18% of which appear only once. The specimen was peripheral blood mononuclear cells (PBMCs), collected at new diagnosis, from a patient treated with antithyroid drugs. The source of these receptors is a female donor with Graves disease.

Many counts were recorded for this clonotype. The V and J genes are TRBV29-1 and TRBJ2-1; 7 nucleotides match TRBD1. The CDR3 runs 11 residues. Germline lookup yields CDR1 SQVTM and CDR2 ANQGSEA. Germline trimming cut 4 bases from V and 9 bases from J; bases unmatched to any gene: 3. The CDR3 reads CSVGQGTEQFF. CDR3 nucleotides: TGCAGCGTTGGACAGGGAACTGAGCAGTTCTTC.

This clonotype was observed many times. The rearrangement joins TRBV11-2 to TRBJ2-7, with D perhaps matching TRBD1 or TRBD2 (5 bases each). This CDR3 is 14 amino acids long. Trimming took 1 base from V and 4 from J, leaving 11 bases between them. Germline-derived CDR1 and CDR2 are SGHAT and FQNNGV. In nucleotides, the CDR3 is TGTGCCAGCAGCTTAGGGGGGAAGGTTTACGAGCAGTACTTC. Protein product: CASSLGGKVYEQYF.

The rearrangement joins TRBV28 to TRBJ1-6; TRBD1 agrees at 9 bases. The CDR3 sequence is 15 residues long. CDR1 and CDR2 from the germline V gene are MDHEN and SYDVKM. Trimming cost V 6 bases and J 6 bases; bases outside gene matches: 6. The CDR3 is CASRVRGQGNSPLHF. The CDR3 coding sequence is TGTGCCAGCAGGGTACGGGGACAGGGTAATTCACCCCTCCACTTT.

Comment on this clonotype: A much larger clone is a single base away; this may be a read error. For the CDR3, the DNA is TGTGCCATCAGAGGGACTAGCGAGAGGGACCACGAGCAGTACTTC. Its translation is CAIRGTSERDHEQYF. The rearrangement joins TRBV10-3 to TRBJ2-7; TRBD2 aligns across 10 bases. The length of the CDR3 is 15 residues. V was pared by 6 bases and J by 5 bases, with 10 bases of the junction left unmatched. CDR1 and CDR2 from the germline V gene are ENHRY and SYGVKD.